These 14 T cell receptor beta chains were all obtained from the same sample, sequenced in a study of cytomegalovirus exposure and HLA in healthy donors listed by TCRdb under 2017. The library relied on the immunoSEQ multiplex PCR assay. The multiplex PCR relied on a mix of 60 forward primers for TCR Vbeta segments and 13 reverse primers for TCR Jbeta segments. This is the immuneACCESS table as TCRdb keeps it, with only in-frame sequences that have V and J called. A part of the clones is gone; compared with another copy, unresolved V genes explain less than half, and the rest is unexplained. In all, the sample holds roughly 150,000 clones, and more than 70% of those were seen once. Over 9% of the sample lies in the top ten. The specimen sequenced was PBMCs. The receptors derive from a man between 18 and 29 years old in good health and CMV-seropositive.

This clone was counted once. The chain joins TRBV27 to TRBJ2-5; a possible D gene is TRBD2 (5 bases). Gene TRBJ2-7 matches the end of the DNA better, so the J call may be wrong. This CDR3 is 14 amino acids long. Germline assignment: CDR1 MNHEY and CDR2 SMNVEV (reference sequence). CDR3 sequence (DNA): TGTGCCAGCAGTTTTAGGAGCGGCCTCTACGAGCAGTACTTC. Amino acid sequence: CASSFRSGLYEQYF.

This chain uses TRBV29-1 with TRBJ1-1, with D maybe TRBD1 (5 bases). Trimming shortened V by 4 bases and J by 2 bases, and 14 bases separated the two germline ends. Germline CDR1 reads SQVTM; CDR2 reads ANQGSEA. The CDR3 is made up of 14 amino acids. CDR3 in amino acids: CSVVLGQGNTEAFF. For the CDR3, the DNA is TGCAGCGTTGTCCTGGGGCAGGGTAACACTGAAGCTTTCTTT.

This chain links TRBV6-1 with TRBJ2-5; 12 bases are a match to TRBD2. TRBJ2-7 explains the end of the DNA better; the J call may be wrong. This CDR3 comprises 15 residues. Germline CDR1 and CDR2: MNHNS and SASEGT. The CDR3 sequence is CASRWLAGGPYEQYF. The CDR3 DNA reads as TGTGCCAGCAGGTGGCTAGCGGGAGGGCCCTACGAGCAGTACTTC.

CDR3 amino acids: CASSEAGAGNTIYF. CDR3 coding DNA: TGCGCCAGCAGTGAGGCAGGGGCTGGAAACACCATATATTTT. The chain couples TRBV10-2 to TRBJ1-3; TRBD1 is a possible D gene (6 bases). The V and J ends lost 2 bases and 2 bases respectively, with 7 bases between them. The CDR3 length is 14 residues. The germline gives CDR1 WSHSY, CDR2 SAAADI.

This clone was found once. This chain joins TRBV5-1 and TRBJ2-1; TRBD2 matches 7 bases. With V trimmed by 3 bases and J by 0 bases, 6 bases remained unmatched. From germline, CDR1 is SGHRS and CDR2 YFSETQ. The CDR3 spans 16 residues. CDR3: CASSSGSGFSYNEQFF. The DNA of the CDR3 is TGCGCCAGCAGCTCCGGTAGCGGGTTCTCCTACAATGAGCAGTTCTTC. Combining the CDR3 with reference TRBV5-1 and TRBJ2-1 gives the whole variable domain KAGVTQTPRYLIKTRGQQVTLSCSPISGHRSVSWYQQTPGQGLQFLFEYFSETQRNKGNFPGRFSGRQFSNSRSEMNVSTLELGDSALYLCASSSGSGFSYNEQFFGPGTRLTVL.

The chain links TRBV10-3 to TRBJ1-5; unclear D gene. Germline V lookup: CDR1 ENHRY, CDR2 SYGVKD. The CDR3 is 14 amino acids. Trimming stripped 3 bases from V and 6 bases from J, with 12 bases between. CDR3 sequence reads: CAISEPPLTQPQHF. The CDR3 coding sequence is TGTGCCATCAGTGAACCCCCCCTAACTCAGCCCCAGCATTTT.

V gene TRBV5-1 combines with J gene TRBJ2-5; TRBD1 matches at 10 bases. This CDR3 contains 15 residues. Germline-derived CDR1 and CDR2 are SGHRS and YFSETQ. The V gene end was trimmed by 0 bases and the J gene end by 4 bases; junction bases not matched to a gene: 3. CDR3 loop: CASSLGDRGGETQYF. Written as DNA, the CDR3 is TGCGCCAGCAGCTTGGGGGACAGGGGTGGAGAGACCCAGTACTTC.

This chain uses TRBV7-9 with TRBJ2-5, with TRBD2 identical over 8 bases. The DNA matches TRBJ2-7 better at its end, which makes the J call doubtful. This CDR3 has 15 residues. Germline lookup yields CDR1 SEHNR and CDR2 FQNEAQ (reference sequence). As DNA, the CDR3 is TGTGCCAGCAGCCCCGCCGGGGGGGGGACGGCCGAGCAGTACTTC. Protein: CASSPAGGGTAEQYF.

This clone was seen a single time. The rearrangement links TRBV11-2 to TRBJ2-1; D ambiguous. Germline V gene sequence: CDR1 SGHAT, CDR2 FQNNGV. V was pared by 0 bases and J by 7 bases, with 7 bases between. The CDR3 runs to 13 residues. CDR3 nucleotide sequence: TGTGCCAGCAGCTTAGATATCAGTAATGAGCAGTTCTTC. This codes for CASSLDISNEQFF.

CDR3: CASTIVEARAGGYTF. CDR3 in DNA: TGTGCCAGCACCATAGTAGAGGCGAGGGCGGGTGGCTACACCTTC. V gene TRBV5-6 combines with J gene TRBJ1-2; D is unclear. CDR1 and CDR2 from the germline V gene are SGHDT and YYEEEE. Trimming shortened V by 6 bases and J by 7 bases, and 22 bases separated the two germline ends. This CDR3 contains 15 residues.

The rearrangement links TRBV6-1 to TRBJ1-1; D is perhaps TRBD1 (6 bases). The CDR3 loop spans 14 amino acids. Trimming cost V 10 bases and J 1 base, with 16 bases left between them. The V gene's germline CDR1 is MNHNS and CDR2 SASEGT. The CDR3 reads CATRRYRANTEAFF. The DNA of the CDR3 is TGTGCCACAAGGAGGTACAGGGCGAACACTGAAGCTTTCTTT.

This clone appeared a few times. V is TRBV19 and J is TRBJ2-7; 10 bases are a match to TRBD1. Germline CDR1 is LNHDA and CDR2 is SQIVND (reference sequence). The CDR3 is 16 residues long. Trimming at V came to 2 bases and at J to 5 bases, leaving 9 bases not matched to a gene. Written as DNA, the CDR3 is TGTGCCAGTAGTATACTCCCCAGACAGGGGGCCCACGAGCAGTACTTC. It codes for CASSILPRQGAHEQYF.

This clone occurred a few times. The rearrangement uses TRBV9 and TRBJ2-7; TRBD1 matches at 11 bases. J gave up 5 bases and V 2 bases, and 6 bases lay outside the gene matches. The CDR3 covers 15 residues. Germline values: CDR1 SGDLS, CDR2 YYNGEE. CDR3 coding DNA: TGTGCCAGCAGCGTGGATTGGACAGGGGGCGACGAGCAGTACTTC. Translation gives CASSVDWTGGDEQYF. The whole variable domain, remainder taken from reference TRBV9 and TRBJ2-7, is DSGVTQTPKHLITATGQRVTLRCSPRSGDLSVYWYQQSLDQGLQFLIQYYNGEERAKGNILERFSAQQFPDLHSELNLSSLELGDSALYFCASSVDWTGGDEQYFGPGTRLTVT.

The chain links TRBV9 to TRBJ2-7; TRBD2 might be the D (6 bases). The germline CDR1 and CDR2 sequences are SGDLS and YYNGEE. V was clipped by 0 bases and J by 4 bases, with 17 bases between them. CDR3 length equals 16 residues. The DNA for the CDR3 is TGTGCCAGCAGCGTAGACGAGGGAGGCTTCTCATACGAGCAGTACTTC. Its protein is CASSVDEGGFSYEQYF.